A single sample gave rise to the 9 T cell receptor beta chains below, sequenced in a study of blood T cell repertoires in COVID-19. The repertoire was sequenced with immunoSEQ multiplex PCR; TCRdb's copy has only in-frame clones and lacks some. The sample shows some 150,000 clones, about nine tenths of them seen only once. The sequenced sample was peripheral blood. All receptors derive from a woman aged 55 to 70 who had recovered from COVID-19.

The V and J genes are TRBV5-1 and TRBJ2-3; 7 bases line up with TRBD2. V shed 4 bases and J 0 bases; nucleotides not matched to a gene: 8. Germline CDR1 reads SGHRS; CDR2 reads YFSETQ. CDR3 length equals 16 residues. Here the CDR3 reads CASSPPSAGSTDTQYF. The CDR3 region has the DNA TGCGCCAGCAGCCCTCCCTCAGCGGGGAGCACAGATACGCAGTATTTT.

The rearrangement uses TRBV3-1 (or the pseudogene TRBV3-2) and TRBJ2-1, with D perhaps matching TRBD2 (5 bases). Germline assignment: CDR1 LGHDT and CDR2 YNNKEL (reference sequence). The CDR3 spans 15 residues. V lost 0 bases and J 10 bases, leaving 16 bases between the germline ends. CDR3 region: CASSQDRTPWEEQFF. In DNA, the CDR3 is TGTGCCAGCAGCCAAGATAGGACTCCCTGGGAAGAGCAGTTCTTC.

This clone was seen a few times. V is TRBV18 and J is TRBJ1-6, with D possibly being TRBD1 (6 bases). Trimming left V 8 bases short and J 7 bases short, with 12 bases between. The CDR3 spans 13 residues. Germline-derived CDR1 and CDR2 are KGHSH and LQKENI. The CDR3 region has the DNA TGTGCCAGCGTGGACAGTACCAATTCACCCCTCCACTTT. Translation gives CASVDSTNSPLHF.

The rearrangement uses TRBV24-1 and TRBJ1-2, with D tentatively TRBD1 (6 bases). CDR1 and CDR2 from the germline V gene are KGHDR and SFDVKD. Trimming shortened V by 4 bases and J by 7 bases, and 18 bases separated the two germline ends. CDR3 length: 15 amino acids. CDR3 DNA: TGTGCCACCAGTGACTCAGACAGGCCCCTGTTTGGCTACACCTTC. It encodes CATSDSDRPLFGYTF.

The chain links TRBV2 to TRBJ2-1; 15 nucleotides match TRBD2. CDR1 is SNHLY and CDR2 is FYNNEI in the germline V gene. The CDR3 totals 15 residues. V was clipped by 6 bases and J by 8 bases; unmatched bases: 5. DNA of the CDR3: TGTGCCAGCAGGTGGACTAGCGGGGGGGGCGATGAGCAGTTCTTC. Protein product: CASRWTSGGGDEQFF. Based on the CDR3 plus reference TRBV2 and TRBJ2-1, the full variable domain is EPEVTQTPSHQVTQMGQEVILRCVPISNHLYFYWYRQILGQKVEFLVSFYNNEISEKSEIFDDQFSVERPDGSNFTLKIRSTKLEDSAMYFCASRWTSGGGDEQFFGPGTRLTVL.

The genes are TRBV18 and TRBJ1-2; a possible D gene is TRBD1 (5 bases). Trimming shortened V by 4 bases and J by 2 bases, and 17 bases separated the two germline ends. The CDR3 has 16 amino acids. Germline-derived CDR1 and CDR2 are KGHSH and LQKENI. In nucleotides, the CDR3 is TGTGCCAGCTCACAAGCGACCGGGACTTCCAACTATGGCTACACCTTC. It is translated as CASSQATGTSNYGYTF.

This chain links TRBV18 with TRBJ1-1; 7 nucleotides align to TRBD1. The germline gives CDR1 KGHSH, CDR2 LQKENI. This CDR3 is built from 13 residues. Trimming at V came to 3 bases and at J to 3 bases, leaving 1 base not matched to a gene. The CDR3 nucleotides are TGTGCCAGCTCACCGCAGGGGGACACTGAAGCTTTCTTT. Its translation is CASSPQGDTEAFF.

This clone was recorded a few times. The chain joins TRBV28 to TRBJ1-6, with TRBD1 as a possible D gene (6 bases). The CDR3 is made up of 15 amino acids. The V end lost 6 bases, the J end lost 3 bases, and 12 bases lay between the germline ends. CDR1 MDHEN and CDR2 SYDVKM come from the germline V gene. The CDR3 DNA reads as TGTGCCAGCAGACTCTGGACAGACTATAATTCACCCCTCCACTTT. Amino acid sequence: CASRLWTDYNSPLHF.

This clone occurred once. J is TRBJ1-4 and V is TRBV5-4; TRBD1 might be the D (5 bases). This CDR3 has 14 residues. The germline V and J ends were trimmed by 0 bases and 7 bases, with 10 bases remaining between them. Germline CDR1 SGHNT, CDR2 YYREEE (reference sequence). CDR3 sequence reads: CASSLEGRGEKLFF. CDR3 in DNA: TGTGCCAGCAGCTTGGAGGGGCGGGGTGAAAAACTGTTTTTT.